Below, 14 T cell receptor beta chains from the same sample are listed, as sequenced in a study of blood T cells in healthy people across ages. Primed by a sample-barcoded 5' primer and a J-beta primer mix, a second PCR proceeded for 7 to 11 cycles. TCRdb reanalysed the 5' RACE reads using MiXCR and keeps one entry per CDR3 protein. Of 650,000 to 700,000 distinct CDR3 sequences listed, approximately 30% are singletons. The material sequenced was blood. The origin of the receptors is a woman of 80 years or more in good health.

Turning to this clonotype: This clone may be a read error of a much larger clone one base away. This chain connects TRBV20-1 to TRBJ2-3; 7 bases line up with TRBD2. In germline, CDR1 is DFQATT, CDR2 SNEGSKA (reference sequence). The CDR3 sequence is 15 residues long. The ends lost 4 bases at V and 6 bases at J; junction bases unmatched: 13. Here the CDR3 reads CSAIASGIVCDTQYF. The CDR3 DNA reads TGCAGTGCTATCGCTAGCGGTATCGTTTGTGATACGCAGTATTTT.

The chain couples TRBV6-5 to TRBJ2-1; D ambiguous. The germline V and J ends were trimmed by 0 bases and 10 bases, with 13 bases remaining between them. CDR3 length equals 14 residues. Germline V gives CDR1 MNHEY, CDR2 SVGAGI. CDR3 sequence (DNA): TGTGCCAGCAGTTACTCGCCCCCTGAAGCAGAGCAGTTCTTC. As protein: CASSYSPPEAEQFF.

This clonotype was observed a handful of times. V usage is TRBV20-1 and J usage is TRBJ2-3; 14 nucleotides line up with TRBD2. V shed 6 bases, J shed 4 bases, and the junction held 6 bases outside the gene matches. The CDR3 spans 15 residues. Germline V gene lookup returns CDR1 DFQATT and CDR2 SNEGSKA (reference sequence). The CDR3 coding sequence is TGCAGTGCCCGACTAGCGGGAGGGCGGTCAGATACGCAGTATTTT. Protein: CSARLAGGRSDTQYF.

As regards this clonotype: Its ends do not fully match the called genes, so a read error is possible. In nucleotides, the CDR3 is TGCAGCGTTGTTTCGACGCGGACTAGCTCCTGCAATGAGCAGTTCTTC. Its protein product is CSVVSTRTSSCNEQFF. The chain joins TRBV29-1 to TRBJ2-1; 8 bases match TRBD2. Germline lookup yields CDR1 SQVTM and CDR2 ANQGSEA. CDR3 length equals 16 residues.

There are many counts of this clonotype. This chain links TRBV7-6 with TRBJ2-3; 7 bases match TRBD2. The J segment lost 0 bases and the V segment lost 5 bases, leaving 5 bases of the junction unmatched. The CDR3 length is 15 residues. Germline CDR1 and CDR2: SGHVS and FNYEAQ. CDR3 bases: TGTGCCAGCAGCCCGACTAGCTGGAGCACAGATACGCAGTATTTT. Amino acid sequence: CASSPTSWSTDTQYF. Full variable domain (rest looked up from reference TRBV7-6 and TRBJ2-3): GAGVSQSPRYKVTKRGQDVALRCDPISGHVSLYWYRQALGQGPEFLTYFNYEAQQDKSGLPNDRFSAERPEGSISTLTIQRTEQRDSAMYRCASSPTSWSTDTQYFGPGTRLTVL.

There are many counts of this clonotype. V gene TRBV7-9 combines with J gene TRBJ2-3, with D hard to call. Germline-derived CDR1 and CDR2 are SEHNR and FQNEAQ (reference sequence). The CDR3 extends over 14 amino acids. Trimming removed 0 bases from V and 3 bases from J, with 7 bases in between. CDR3 region: CASSLAGRTDTQYF. CDR3 DNA sequence: TGTGCCAGCAGCTTAGCGGGCCGGACAGATACGCAGTATTTT.

In its sample, this clonotype was seen a few times. The chain has TRBV5-1 and TRBJ2-5; 7 bases align to TRBD2. Near its end, the DNA agrees better with TRBJ2-7, so the J call may be wrong. CDR1 is SGHRS and CDR2 is YFSETQ in the germline V gene. This CDR3 region has 15 residues. CDR3 protein: CASSLASGRGSEQYF. Written as DNA, the CDR3 is TGCGCCAGCAGCTTGGCCTCGGGGCGGGGGTCCGAGCAGTACTTC.

This clonotype was recorded many times. J is TRBJ1-5 and V is TRBV25-1; the D is unclear. Germline V gives CDR1 MGHDK, CDR2 SYGVNS. Trimming took off 4 bases at V and 5 bases at J, with 6 bases between the two ends. The CDR3 runs to 12 residues. CDR3 nucleotide sequence: TGTGCCAGCAGTGTAGGTGATCAGCCCCAGCATTTT. Amino acids: CASSVGDQPQHF.

In regard to this clonotype: The junction shows a germline mismatch at one end, possibly a read error. The chain carries TRBV7-2 and TRBJ1-1; TRBD1 is a possible D gene (5 bases). Germline lookup yields CDR1 SGHTA and CDR2 FQGNSA. The CDR3 sequence is 14 residues long. The CDR3 DNA reads TGTGTCAGCAGCCTCCGGGCCCCAGGGACTGAAGCTTTCTTT. This translates into CVSSLRAPGTEAFF.

This clonotype was counted at least ten times. Its ends do not fully match the called genes, so a read error is possible. V usage is TRBV5-1 and J usage is TRBJ2-7; D is possibly TRBD2 (8 bases). The germline gives CDR1 SGHRS, CDR2 YFSETQ. This CDR3 has 15 residues. For the CDR3, the DNA is TGTGCCAGCAGCTTAGCGGGACAGAGCTCCTACGAGCAGTACTTC. This sequence encodes CASSLAGQSSYEQYF.

This clonotype was picked up many times. The genes are TRBV7-2 and TRBJ2-1; D gene ambiguous. V was pared by 3 bases and J by 0 bases, with 18 bases between. CDR1 SGHTA and CDR2 FQGNSA come from the germline V gene. The CDR3 spans 18 residues. CDR3 region: CASSFRDGREISYNEQFF. The DNA for the CDR3 is TGTGCCAGCAGCTTCCGAGATGGGCGAGAAATCTCCTACAATGAGCAGTTCTTC.

This clonotype was observed at least ten times. The CDR3 loop is CASRTGTGSGNYGYTF. The CDR3 DNA reads TGCGCCAGCAGAACCGGGACAGGGTCAGGAAACTATGGCTACACCTTC. The chain uses TRBV5-1 and TRBJ1-2, with 9 bases matching TRBD1. J was trimmed by 2 bases and V by 5 bases; bases with no gene match: 10. Germline V gene data show CDR1 as SGHRS and CDR2 as YFSETQ. This CDR3 contains 16 residues.

The chain carries TRBV2 and TRBJ1-2; 9 bases are shared with TRBD1. Germline V lookup: CDR1 SNHLY, CDR2 FYNNEI. This CDR3 has 14 amino acids. With 2 bases clipped from V and 7 bases from J, the junction kept 5 bases outside the gene matches. The CDR3, as DNA: TGTGCCAGCAGTGAAAAACAGGGGGCCAGTGGCTACACCTTC. Its protein is CASSEKQGASGYTF.

Details on this clonotype: The germline gene is not matched at one end of the junction; a read error may be the cause. The genes are TRBV5-1 and TRBJ2-3; 7 bases agree with TRBD1. Germline lookup yields CDR1 SGHRS and CDR2 YFSETQ. The CDR3 covers 16 residues. The CDR3 bases are TGCGCCGGCAGCACTGCGGACAGGCACGTCGGGAATACGCAGTATTTT. This codes for CAGSTADRHVGNTQYF.